The present TCR beta chain was sequenced within a study of cytomegalovirus exposure and HLA in healthy donors. About this clone itself: What it binds is unknown.

CDR3 size: 14 residues. Germline values: CDR1 SGHTA, CDR2 FQGTGA. The V and J ends lost 6 bases and 3 bases, in that order; junction bases with no gene match: 4. This PCR relied on a set of 60 Vbeta primers and 13 Jbeta primers. Clones were read by immunoSEQ multiplex PCR, and TCRdb kept only the in-frame ones, dropping some. The top ten hold about 12% of the sample, which has about 42,000 clones, approximately 55% seen once. Whole-study findings and limits: A later analysis associated 16,000 or so TCR beta sequences with HLA alleles at a 0.05 false discovery rate. An assumption of roughly uniform sequencing depth across donors underlay the presence/absence analyses.

This TCR was recovered from a human donor in good health. This chain joins TRBV7-3 and TRBJ2-3, with 9 bases identical to TRBD1. Sequencing was performed on PBMCs. The CDR3 loop is CASRIDRGTDTQYF. In nucleotides, the CDR3 is TGTGCCAGCAGGATAGACAGGGGGACAGATACGCAGTATTTT.